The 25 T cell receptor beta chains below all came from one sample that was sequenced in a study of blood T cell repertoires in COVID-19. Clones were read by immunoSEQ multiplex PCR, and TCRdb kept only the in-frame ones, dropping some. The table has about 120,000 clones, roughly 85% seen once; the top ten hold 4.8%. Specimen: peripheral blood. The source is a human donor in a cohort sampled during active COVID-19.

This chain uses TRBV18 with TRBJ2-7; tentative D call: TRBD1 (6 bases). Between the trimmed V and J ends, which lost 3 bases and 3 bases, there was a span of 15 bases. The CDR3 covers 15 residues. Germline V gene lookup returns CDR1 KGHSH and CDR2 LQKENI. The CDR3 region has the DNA TGTGCCAGCTCACCGAGTAGGGACAAAGGCTACGAGCAGTACTTC. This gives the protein CASSPSRDKGYEQYF.

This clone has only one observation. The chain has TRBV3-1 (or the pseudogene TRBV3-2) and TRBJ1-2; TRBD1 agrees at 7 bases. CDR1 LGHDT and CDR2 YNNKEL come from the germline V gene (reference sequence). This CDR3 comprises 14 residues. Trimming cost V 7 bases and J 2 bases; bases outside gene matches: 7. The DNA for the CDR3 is TGTGCCAGCACCCGACAGGGTGGGAACTATGGCTACACCTTC. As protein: CASTRQGGNYGYTF.

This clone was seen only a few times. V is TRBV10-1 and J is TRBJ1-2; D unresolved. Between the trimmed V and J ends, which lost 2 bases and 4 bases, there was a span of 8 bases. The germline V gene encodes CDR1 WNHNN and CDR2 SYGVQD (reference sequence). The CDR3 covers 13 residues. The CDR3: CASSERETYGYTF. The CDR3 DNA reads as TGCGCCAGCAGTGAGCGGGAAACCTATGGCTACACCTTC.

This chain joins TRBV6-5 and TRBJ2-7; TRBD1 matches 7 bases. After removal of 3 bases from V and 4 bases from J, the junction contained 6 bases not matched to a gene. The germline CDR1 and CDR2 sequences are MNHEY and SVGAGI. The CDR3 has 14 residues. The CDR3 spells CASSYAGTVYEQYF. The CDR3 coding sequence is TGTGCCAGCAGTTATGCCGGGACAGTTTACGAGCAGTACTTC.

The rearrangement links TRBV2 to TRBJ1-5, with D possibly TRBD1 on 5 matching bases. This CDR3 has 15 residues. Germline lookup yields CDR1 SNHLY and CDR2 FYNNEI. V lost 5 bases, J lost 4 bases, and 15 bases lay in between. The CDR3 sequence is CASSPQGLRNQPQHF. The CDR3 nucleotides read TGTGCCAGCAGTCCGCAGGGTCTTAGGAATCAGCCCCAGCATTTT.

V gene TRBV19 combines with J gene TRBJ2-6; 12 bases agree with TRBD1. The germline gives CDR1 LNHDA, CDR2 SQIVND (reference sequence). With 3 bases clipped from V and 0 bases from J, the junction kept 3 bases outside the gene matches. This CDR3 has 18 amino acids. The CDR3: CASSMGQGARSGANVLTF. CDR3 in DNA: TGTGCCAGTAGTATGGGACAGGGGGCCCGCTCTGGGGCCAACGTCCTGACTTTC.

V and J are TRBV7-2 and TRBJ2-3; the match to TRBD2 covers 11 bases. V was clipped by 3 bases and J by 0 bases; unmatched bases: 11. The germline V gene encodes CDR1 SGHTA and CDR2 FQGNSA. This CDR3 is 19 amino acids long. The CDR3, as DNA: TGTGCCAGCAGCTTTCGACCCTTGACTAGCGGGGCTAGCACAGATACGCAGTATTTT. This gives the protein CASSFRPLTSGASTDTQYF.

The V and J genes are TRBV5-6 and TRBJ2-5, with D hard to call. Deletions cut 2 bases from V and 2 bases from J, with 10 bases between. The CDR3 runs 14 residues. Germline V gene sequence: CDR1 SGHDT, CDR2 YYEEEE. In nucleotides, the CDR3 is TGTGCCAGCAGCTTCAACGTCCGGCAAGAGACCCAGTACTTC. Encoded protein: CASSFNVRQETQYF.

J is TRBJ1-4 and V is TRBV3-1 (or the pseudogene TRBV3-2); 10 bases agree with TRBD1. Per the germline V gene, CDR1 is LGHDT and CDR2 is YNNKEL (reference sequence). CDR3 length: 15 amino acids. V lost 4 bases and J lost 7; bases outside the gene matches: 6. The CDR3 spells CASSLEGDRGEKLFF. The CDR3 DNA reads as TGTGCCAGCAGCCTTGAGGGGGACAGGGGTGAAAAACTGTTTTTT.

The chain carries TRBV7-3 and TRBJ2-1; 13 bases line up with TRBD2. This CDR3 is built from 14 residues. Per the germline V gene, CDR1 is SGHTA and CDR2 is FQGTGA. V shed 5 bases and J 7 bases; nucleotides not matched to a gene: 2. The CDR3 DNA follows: TGTGCCAGCAGCACGGGACTAGCGGGGAATGAGCAGTTCTTC. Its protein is CASSTGLAGNEQFF. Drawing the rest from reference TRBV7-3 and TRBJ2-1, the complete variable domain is GAGVSQTPSNKVTEKGKYVELRCDPISGHTALYWYRQSLGQGPEFLIYFQGTGAADDSGLPNDRFFAVRPEGSVSTLKIQRTERGDSAVYLCASSTGLAGNEQFFGPGTRLTVL.

CDR3 nucleotide sequence: TGTGCCTGGAGTGGGACAGATAATCAGCCCCAGCATTTT. As protein: CAWSGTDNQPQHF. The chain has TRBV30 and TRBJ1-5; D is possibly TRBD1 (6 bases). CDR1 and CDR2 from the germline V gene are GTSNPN and SVGIG (reference sequence). The CDR3 spans 13 residues. V was trimmed by 1 base and J by 4 bases, leaving 8 bases between them.

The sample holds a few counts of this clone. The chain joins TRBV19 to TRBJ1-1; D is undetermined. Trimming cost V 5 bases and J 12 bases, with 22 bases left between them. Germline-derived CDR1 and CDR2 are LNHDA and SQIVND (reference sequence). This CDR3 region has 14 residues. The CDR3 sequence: CASSPRSQALKTFF. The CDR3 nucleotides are TGTGCCAGTAGTCCAAGGTCCCAGGCCCTGAAAACTTTCTTT.

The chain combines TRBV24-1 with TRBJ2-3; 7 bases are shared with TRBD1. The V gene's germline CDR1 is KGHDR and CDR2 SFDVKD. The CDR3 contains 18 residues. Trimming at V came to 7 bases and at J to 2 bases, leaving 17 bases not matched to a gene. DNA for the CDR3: TGTGCCACCAGCCCACCCCCACCCCGGGACAGTCTCACAGATACGCAGTATTTT. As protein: CATSPPPPRDSLTDTQYF.

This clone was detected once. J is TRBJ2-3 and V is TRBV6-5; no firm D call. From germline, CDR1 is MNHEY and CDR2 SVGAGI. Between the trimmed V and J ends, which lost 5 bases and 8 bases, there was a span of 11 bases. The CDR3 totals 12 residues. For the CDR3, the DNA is TGTGCCAGCAGTAAAACCCGCGGTACGCAGTATTTT. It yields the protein CASSKTRGTQYF.

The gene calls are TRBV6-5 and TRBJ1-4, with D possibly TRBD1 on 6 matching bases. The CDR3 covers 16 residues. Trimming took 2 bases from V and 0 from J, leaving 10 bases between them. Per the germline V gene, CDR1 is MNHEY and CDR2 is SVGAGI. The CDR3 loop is CASSYGQTATNEKLFF. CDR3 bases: TGTGCCAGCAGTTACGGACAGACTGCAACTAATGAAAAACTGTTTTTT.

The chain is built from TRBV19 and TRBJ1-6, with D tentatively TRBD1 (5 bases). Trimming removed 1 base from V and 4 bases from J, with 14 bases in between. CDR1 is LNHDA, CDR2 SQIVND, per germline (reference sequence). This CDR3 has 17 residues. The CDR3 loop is CASSIASAGLYNSPLHF. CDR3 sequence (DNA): TGTGCCAGTAGTATAGCGTCCGCGGGACTTTATAATTCACCCCTCCACTTT.

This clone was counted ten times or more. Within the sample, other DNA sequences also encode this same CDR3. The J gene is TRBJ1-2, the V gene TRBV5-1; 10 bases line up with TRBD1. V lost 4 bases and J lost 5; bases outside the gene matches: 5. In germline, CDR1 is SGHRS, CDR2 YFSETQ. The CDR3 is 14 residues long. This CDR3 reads CASSGGQGRYGYTF. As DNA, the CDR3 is TGCGCCAGCAGCGGGGGACAGGGGAGGTATGGCTACACCTTC.

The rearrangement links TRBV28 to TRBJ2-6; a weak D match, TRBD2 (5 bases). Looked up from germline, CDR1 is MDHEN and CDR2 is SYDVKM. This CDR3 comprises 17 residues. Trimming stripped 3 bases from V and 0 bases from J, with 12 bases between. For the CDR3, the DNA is TGTGCCAGCAGTTTGTACGGGGTGAACTCTGGGGCCAACGTCCTGACTTTC. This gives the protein CASSLYGVNSGANVLTF.

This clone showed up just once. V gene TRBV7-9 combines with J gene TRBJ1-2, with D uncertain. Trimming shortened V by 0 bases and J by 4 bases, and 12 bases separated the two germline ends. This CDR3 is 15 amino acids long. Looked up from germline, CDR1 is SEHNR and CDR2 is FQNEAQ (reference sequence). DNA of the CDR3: TGTGCCAGCAGCTTAGCGAACACACTAACCTATGGCTACACCTTC. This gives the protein CASSLANTLTYGYTF.

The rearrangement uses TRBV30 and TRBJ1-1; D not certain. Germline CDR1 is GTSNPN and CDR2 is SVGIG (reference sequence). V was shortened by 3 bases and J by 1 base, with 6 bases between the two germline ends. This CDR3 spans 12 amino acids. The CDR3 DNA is TGTGCCTGGAGGGGGAGGAACACTGAAGCTTTCTTT. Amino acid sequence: CAWRGRNTEAFF.

The CDR3 region is CASSDRYSNQPQHF. The CDR3 bases are TGTGCCAGCAGTGACAGGTATAGCAATCAGCCCCAGCATTTT. This sequence joins TRBV6-6 and TRBJ1-5, with D possibly matching TRBD1 (6 bases). Germline assignment: CDR1 MNHNY and CDR2 SVGAGI (reference sequence). The CDR3 sequence is 14 residues long. Trimming took 5 bases from V and 0 from J, leaving 8 bases between them.

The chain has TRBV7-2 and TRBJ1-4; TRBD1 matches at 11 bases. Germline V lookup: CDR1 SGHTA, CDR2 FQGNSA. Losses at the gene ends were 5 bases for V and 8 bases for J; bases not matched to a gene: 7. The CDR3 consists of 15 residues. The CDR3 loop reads CASSIGGTGGEKLFF. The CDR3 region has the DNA TGTGCCAGCAGCATCGGGGGGACAGGGGGAGAAAAACTGTTTTTT.

The CDR3 sequence: CASSQATGSSYNEQFF. DNA for the CDR3: TGTGCCAGCAGCCAAGCGACAGGAAGCTCCTACAATGAGCAGTTCTTC. The chain combines TRBV4-2 with TRBJ2-1, with D perhaps matching TRBD1 (6 bases). Germline V gene sequence: CDR1 LGHNA, CDR2 YNFKEQ. The CDR3 has 16 residues. Trimming removed 1 base at V and 0 bases at J, with 10 bases between.

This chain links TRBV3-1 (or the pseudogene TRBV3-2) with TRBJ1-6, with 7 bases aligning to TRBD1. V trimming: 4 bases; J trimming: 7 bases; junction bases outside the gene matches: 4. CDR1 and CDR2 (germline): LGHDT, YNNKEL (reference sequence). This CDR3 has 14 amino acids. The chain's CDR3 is CASSRGQMNSPLHF. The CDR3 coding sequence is TGTGCCAGCAGCCGGGGACAGATGAATTCACCCCTCCACTTT.

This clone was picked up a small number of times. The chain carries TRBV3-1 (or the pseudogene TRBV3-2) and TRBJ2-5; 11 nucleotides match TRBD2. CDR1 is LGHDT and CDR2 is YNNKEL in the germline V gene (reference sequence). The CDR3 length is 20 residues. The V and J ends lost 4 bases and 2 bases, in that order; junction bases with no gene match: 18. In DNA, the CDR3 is TGTGCCAGCAGCCCCCCAAATCAACCGGGACTAGCGGAAACTCAAGAGACCCAGTACTTC. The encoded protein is CASSPPNQPGLAETQETQYF.